Presented here are 21 T cell receptor beta chains from one specimen sequenced in a study of long-term antiretroviral therapy in people with HIV. Investigators performed immunoSEQ version v3.0 at survey level. Profiled with immunoSEQ multiplex PCR; TCRdb holds only in-frame clones, not every one. This table has roughly 15,000 clones, more than 75% appearing once. Sequences were derived from unsorted PBMCs, sampled 3.1 years after starting antiretroviral therapy. The receptor set was obtained from a man aged 35-49 years with HIV.

This chain links TRBV5-1 with TRBJ2-7, with 7 bases fitting TRBD1. Looked up from germline, CDR1 is SGHRS and CDR2 is YFSETQ. The CDR3 runs 14 residues. V lost 5 bases to trimming and J lost 0 bases; unmatched junction nucleotides: 5. The CDR3 loop reads CASRGAGGSYEQYF. The CDR3 DNA reads TGCGCCAGCAGAGGGGCAGGGGGCTCCTACGAGCAGTACTTC.

The chain has TRBV11-1 and TRBJ1-3; TRBD1 aligns across 7 bases. Germline trimming cut 3 bases from V and 4 bases from J; bases unmatched to any gene: 0. Per the germline V gene, CDR1 is SGHAT and CDR2 is FQDESV (reference sequence). The CDR3 has 13 amino acids. Here the CDR3 reads CASSLDRGNTIYF. The CDR3 coding sequence is TGTGCCAGCAGCTTGGACAGGGGAAACACCATATATTTT.

The CDR3 DNA follows: TGTGCCAGCAGTCCCGGGAACACTGAAGCTTTCTTT. It is translated as CASSPGNTEAFF. V usage is TRBV6-5 and J usage is TRBJ1-1; D uncertain. CDR3 size: 12 residues. CDR1 is MNHEY, CDR2 SVGAGI, per germline. The ends were cut back, 5 bases at V and 1 base at J, with 5 bases in the middle.

The genes are TRBV10-2 and TRBJ2-2; D unclear. This CDR3 has 14 amino acids. Trimming cost V 2 bases and J 6 bases, with 10 bases left between them. Germline lookup yields CDR1 WSHSY and CDR2 SAAADI. CDR3 bases: TGCGCCAGCAGTGAGGTCGGCGGTCCCGGGGAGCTGTTTTTT. This encodes CASSEVGGPGELFF.

This clone came up a few times. The rearrangement joins TRBV7-9 to TRBJ1-2; 7 bases are a match to TRBD1. V lost 7 bases to trimming and J lost 5 bases; unmatched junction nucleotides: 10. The CDR3 runs 14 residues. CDR1 and CDR2 from the germline V gene are SEHNR and FQNEAQ (reference sequence). As DNA, the CDR3 is TGTGCCAGCACCCCTAGGACAGGTCTTTATGGCTACACCTTC. Amino acids: CASTPRTGLYGYTF. The full variable domain, rest sourced from reference TRBV7-9 and TRBJ1-2, is DTGVSQNPRHKITKRGQNVTFRCDPISEHNRLYWYRQTLGQGPEFLTYFQNEAQLEKSRLLSDRFSAERPKGSFSTLEIQRTEQGDSAMYLCASTPRTGLYGYTFGSGTRLTVV.

In its sample, this clone was seen once. This chain links TRBV5-4 with TRBJ1-2; 7 bases are a match to TRBD1. Germline V gene sequence: CDR1 SGHNT, CDR2 YYREEE (reference sequence). J lost 5 bases, V lost 3 bases, and 7 bases had no gene match. CDR3 length equals 14 residues. CDR3 in amino acids: CASSSYGTAYGYTF. CDR3 coding DNA: TGTGCCAGCAGCTCATATGGGACAGCGTATGGCTACACCTTC.

The DNA for the CDR3 is TGTGCCAGCAGCTTGGGGCAGGGGTCTGAGCAGTTCTTC. Amino acids: CASSLGQGSEQFF. The chain carries TRBV5-6 and TRBJ2-1; possible D gene TRBD1, 6 bases. Germline CDR1 is SGHDT and CDR2 is YYEEEE. Trimming took off 0 bases at V and 9 bases at J, with 10 bases between the two ends. The CDR3 is made up of 13 amino acids. Combining the CDR3 with reference TRBV5-6 and TRBJ2-1 gives the whole variable domain DAGVTQSPTHLIKTRGQQVTLRCSPKSGHDTVSWYQQALGQGPQFIFQYYEEEERQRGNFPDRFSGHQFPNYSSELNVNALLLGDSALYLCASSLGQGSEQFFGPGTRLTVL.

V and J are TRBV15 and TRBJ2-4; D is possibly TRBD2 (6 bases). This CDR3 is 15 amino acids long. Trimming removed 3 bases from V and 11 bases from J, with 20 bases in between. Germline V CDR1 and CDR2: LNHNV, YYDKDF (reference sequence). CDR3 sequence: CATSSDGSDYFVQYF. In DNA, the CDR3 is TGTGCCACCAGCAGTGACGGGAGCGACTATTTCGTTCAGTACTTC.

This clone turned up a few times. The chain uses TRBV10-2 and TRBJ2-7; perhaps TRBD2 as D (5 bases). The V end lost 8 bases, the J end lost 3 bases, and 20 bases lay between the germline ends. Germline V gene sequence: CDR1 WSHSY, CDR2 SAAADI. The CDR3 is 15 residues long. CDR3 coding DNA: TGCGCCAGCGTAGGAGACCGGGGTTACTTCTACGAGCAGTACTTC. This sequence encodes CASVGDRGYFYEQYF.

The chain is built from TRBV11-2 and TRBJ1-3, with D unclear. The germline V and J ends were trimmed by 4 bases and 0 bases, with 13 bases remaining between them. This CDR3 spans 16 amino acids. Germline CDR1 reads SGHAT; CDR2 reads FQNNGV. The chain's CDR3 is CASSSNPGISGNTIYF. DNA of the CDR3: TGTGCCAGCAGCTCCAACCCCGGGATCTCTGGAAACACCATATATTTT. Combining the CDR3 with reference TRBV11-2 and TRBJ1-3 gives the whole variable domain EAGVAQSPRYKIIEKRQSVAFWCNPISGHATLYWYQQILGQGPKLLIQFQNNGVVDDSQLPKDRFSAERLKGVDSTLKIQPAKLEDSAVYLCASSSNPGISGNTIYFGEGSWLTVV.

In this sample, this clone turned up a few times. V is TRBV4-1 and J is TRBJ1-2; D is unresolved. CDR1 is MGHRA, CDR2 YSYEKL, per germline. Deletions cut 4 bases from V and 0 bases from J, with 12 bases between. The CDR3 has 15 residues. The CDR3 DNA is TGCGCCAGCAGCCCCCGGCAGGACCCTAACTATGGCTACACCTTC. Translation gives CASSPRQDPNYGYTF.

The chain joins TRBV2 to TRBJ1-5; D might be TRBD1 (6 bases). In germline, CDR1 is SNHLY, CDR2 FYNNEI. V lost 3 bases and J lost 2, with 14 bases in between. CDR3 length: 16 residues. The CDR3 region has the DNA TGTGCCAGCAGTGACGAGCAGGGGCTTGGCAATCAGCCCCAGCATTTT. Its protein product is CASSDEQGLGNQPQHF.

In nucleotides, the CDR3 is TGTGCCAGCTCACCCGCCGTGGGGAAGAACACTGAAGCTTTCTTT. Translated, it gives CASSPAVGKNTEAFF. The genes are TRBV18 and TRBJ1-1; D is unclear. From germline, CDR1 is KGHSH and CDR2 LQKENI. The CDR3 contains 15 residues. V was clipped by 3 bases and J by 1 base, with 12 bases between them.

The CDR3 region is CSARERDGYTF. The CDR3 DNA reads TGCAGTGCTAGAGAGAGGGATGGCTACACCTTC. V is TRBV20-1 and J is TRBJ1-2; D is undetermined. Trimming removed 0 bases from V and 6 bases from J, with 5 bases in between. CDR1 is DFQATT and CDR2 is SNEGSKA in the germline V gene (reference sequence). The CDR3 extends over 11 amino acids.

This chain joins TRBV27 and TRBJ2-7; D ambiguous. The CDR3 runs 13 residues. V lost 4 bases and J lost 0, with 7 bases in between. Germline values: CDR1 MNHEY, CDR2 SMNVEV (reference sequence). This CDR3 is CASSYRGSYEQYF. For the CDR3, the DNA is TGTGCCAGCAGTTATAGAGGCTCCTACGAGCAGTACTTC.

The chain combines TRBV9 with TRBJ2-7; D perhaps matches TRBD1 (8 bases). CDR1 is SGDLS, CDR2 YYNGEE, per germline. Deletions cut 4 bases from V and 5 bases from J, with 19 bases between. This CDR3 contains 15 residues. The CDR3 DNA follows: TGTGCCAGCAGCCCCATCACAGGGGGGGAAGACGAGCAGTACTTC. This sequence encodes CASSPITGGEDEQYF.

V usage is TRBV10-3 and J usage is TRBJ1-2; D unresolved. This CDR3 spans 14 amino acids. Germline values: CDR1 ENHRY, CDR2 SYGVKD. V was shortened by 0 bases and J by 6 bases, with 11 bases between the two germline ends. CDR3 in amino acids: CAISESVGPDGYTF. CDR3 coding DNA: TGTGCCATCAGTGAGTCGGTGGGTCCGGATGGCTACACCTTC.

The gene calls are TRBV14 and TRBJ2-5, with 7 bases lining up with TRBD1. Germline loops: CDR1 SGHDN, CDR2 FVKESK. The CDR3 extends over 16 amino acids. V shed 1 base and J 5 bases; nucleotides not matched to a gene: 10. CDR3 region: CASSQGVAGGLETQYF. Written as DNA, the CDR3 is TGTGCCAGCAGCCAAGGTGTCGCAGGGGGATTGGAGACCCAGTACTTC.

This clone showed up just a few times. The DNA for the CDR3 is TGTGCCAGCAGTTTATCGGGGACAGGGGGGAACACTGAAGCTTTCTTT. As protein: CASSLSGTGGNTEAFF. The gene calls are TRBV27 and TRBJ1-1; 11 bases are shared with TRBD1. In germline, CDR1 is MNHEY, CDR2 SMNVEV (reference sequence). Trimming took 0 bases from V and 1 from J; bases not matched to a gene: 1. The CDR3 is 16 residues long.

In its sample, this clone was seen a few times. The chain recombines TRBV11-2 with TRBJ1-2; 9 positions match TRBD1. CDR1 and CDR2 from the germline V gene are SGHAT and FQNNGV. V shed 5 bases, J shed 1 base, and the junction held 8 bases outside the gene matches. This CDR3 comprises 16 residues. Here the CDR3 reads CASSKGQGGINYGYTF. The CDR3 coding sequence is TGTGCCAGCAGCAAGGGACAGGGAGGGATTAACTATGGCTACACCTTC. The full variable domain, with the rest looked up from reference TRBV11-2 and TRBJ1-2, is EAGVAQSPRYKIIEKRQSVAFWCNPISGHATLYWYQQILGQGPKLLIQFQNNGVVDDSQLPKDRFSAERLKGVDSTLKIQPAKLEDSAVYLCASSKGQGGINYGYTFGSGTRLTVV.

The chain is built from TRBV4-1 and TRBJ2-5; 7 bases align to TRBD1. The trim removed 3 bases at V and 2 bases at J, leaving 15 bases unmatched. The germline CDR1 and CDR2 sequences are MGHRA and YSYEKL. CDR3 size: 18 residues. CDR3 bases: TGCGCCAGCAGCCAGCCCCTCTTGGGCAGGGGGAAGCAAGAGACCCAGTACTTC. It translates to CASSQPLLGRGKQETQYF.